This T cell receptor beta chain came from a study of blood T cell repertoires in COVID-19. The table came from immunoSEQ multiplex PCR; TCRdb's copy has only in-frame clones and leaves some out. The data contain about 110,000 clones, over 75% of them seen just once; the ten biggest clones take up 20% to 25%. This clone has a handful of counts. Sequenced: peripheral blood. This TCR derives from a man aged 65-85 years with active or convalescent COVID-19.

CDR3 in amino acids: CSAQYYGYTF. In nucleotides, the CDR3 is TGCAGTGCTCAATACTATGGCTACACCTTC. The chain is built from TRBV20-1 and TRBJ1-2; D remains unclear. CDR1 is DFQATT and CDR2 is SNEGSKA in the germline V gene (reference sequence). The CDR3 consists of 10 residues. Deletions cut 5 bases from V and 3 bases from J, with 4 bases between.